Given below is one T cell receptor beta chain in context. Per the authors' pipeline: It was from reference gene primer amplification that nucleated cell counts were estimated. Repertoires were generated with immunoSEQ multiplex PCR, while TCRdb's copy carries only in-frame clones and drops some. V, J and clone size are those of that table, while D and trimming were read from the DNA. The table records 150,000 or so clones, roughly 87% of them present only once. This entry comes from a study of blood T cell repertoires in COVID-19. Turning to the study itself: There were acute and convalescent COVID-19 samples, and they came from the United States, Italy and Spain. PBMCs, B-cell-depleted T cells, or T cells were the source of the cDNA or gDNA that made up the material.

The specimen sequenced was peripheral blood. The clonotype comes from a human donor in a cohort sampled during active COVID-19.

The CDR3 here is CASSFSTSGRVEFF. The CDR3 nucleotides read TGTGCCAGCAGCTTTTCGACTAGCGGGAGGGTGGAGTTCTTC. The V gene is TRBV7-8, the J gene TRBJ2-1; the match to TRBD2 covers 14 bases. Germline lookup yields CDR1 SGHVS and CDR2 FQNEAQ. Trimming at V came to 3 bases and at J to 14 bases, leaving 6 bases not matched to a gene. The CDR3 totals 14 residues.